One sample yielded the 12 T cell receptor beta chains listed below, sequenced in a study of blood T cells in healthy people across ages. Using a J-beta primer mix together with a sample-barcoded 5' primer, a second PCR was run for about 7 to 12 cycles. One entry per CDR3 protein, called by TCRdb with MiXCR from the 5' RACE reads. The sample consists of approximately 800,000 distinct CDR3 sequences, under 30% of them appearing once. These same records also appear under a second study, on T cells of mothers and their children.

The sample taken for sequencing was blood. These receptors all stem from a boy aged 10-17 years in good health.

This clonotype showed up just a few times. The rearrangement joins TRBV5-1 to TRBJ2-7; 7 positions agree with TRBD1. The CDR3 sequence is 16 residues long. V gave up 5 bases and J gave up 1 base; unmatched junction bases: 12. The V gene's germline CDR1 is SGHRS and CDR2 YFSETQ. This chain's CDR3 is CASRRSEDRISYEQYF. Here the CDR3 DNA reads TGCGCCAGCAGGCGGTCCGAGGACAGGATTTCCTACGAGCAGTACTTC.

This clonotype was observed a few times. The rearrangement joins TRBV28 to TRBJ2-5; D gene uncertain. Germline V CDR1 and CDR2: MDHEN, SYDVKM. The V and J ends lost 2 bases and 5 bases respectively, with 9 bases between them. The CDR3 consists of 13 residues. CDR3 sequence (DNA): TGTGCCAGCAGTTTAAAGCCTCGGGAGACCCAGTACTTC. It translates to CASSLKPRETQYF. Together with reference TRBV28 and TRBJ2-5, the CDR3 gives the full variable domain: DVKVTQSSRYLVKRTGEKVFLECVQDMDHENMFWYRQDPGLGLRLIYFSYDVKMKEKGDIPEGYSVSREKKERFSLILESASTNQTSMYLCASSLKPRETQYFGPGTRLLVL.

This clonotype has more than one count but fewer than ten. The CDR3: CASSYSGQGRLGYTF. In nucleotides, the CDR3 is TGTGCCAGCAGTTACTCGGGGCAGGGAAGGCTCGGCTACACCTTC. The rearrangement joins TRBV6-6 to TRBJ1-2; TRBD1 is a possible D gene (5 bases). CDR3 length: 15 residues. Trimming stripped 0 bases from V and 8 bases from J, with 16 bases between. CDR1 is MNHNY, CDR2 SVGAGI, per germline (reference sequence).

V gene TRBV20-1 combines with J gene TRBJ2-5; 10 bases fit TRBD2. J gave up 2 bases and V 3 bases, and 6 bases lay outside the gene matches. This CDR3 has 15 amino acids. Germline lookup yields CDR1 DFQATT and CDR2 SNEGSKA (reference sequence). The CDR3 nucleotides read TGCAGTGCTAGGACTAGCGGGTTATATCAAGAGACCCAGTACTTC. Amino acids: CSARTSGLYQETQYF.

This clonotype turned up a few times. V and J are TRBV12-3 or TRBV12-4 and TRBJ2-1; tentatively, D is TRBD1 (6 bases). The CDR3 extends over 17 amino acids. The ends were cut back, 5 bases at V and 2 bases at J, with 19 bases in the middle. The CDR3 loop reads CASSTSPPGDTYNEQFF. The CDR3 DNA follows: TGTGCCAGCAGTACCTCCCCTCCAGGGGACACCTACAATGAGCAGTTCTTC.

V is TRBV12-3 or TRBV12-4 and J is TRBJ1-2; D ambiguous. The CDR3 has 13 residues. Deletions cut 3 bases from V and 4 bases from J, with 9 bases between. The CDR3: CASSLEFGYGYTF. In DNA, the CDR3 is TGTGCCAGCAGTTTGGAGTTCGGCTATGGCTACACCTTC.

This clonotype was counted only a few times. The chain carries TRBV28 and TRBJ2-4, with D hard to call. Germline V gives CDR1 MDHEN, CDR2 SYDVKM. The V gene lost 2 bases and the J gene lost 1 base, with 12 bases spanning the gap. This CDR3 contains 16 residues. CDR3 in DNA: TGTGCCAGCAGTTTAGTTTTAGCTGGGGCCAAAAACATTCAGTACTTC. It encodes CASSLVLAGAKNIQYF.

This rearrangement joins TRBV6-6 to TRBJ2-1; D may be TRBD1 or TRBD2 (5 bases each). CDR1 is MNHNY and CDR2 is SVGAGI in the germline V gene (reference sequence). V lost 2 bases and J lost 9, with 8 bases in between. This CDR3 comprises 12 residues. The CDR3 is CASSYRDPEQFF. Here the CDR3 DNA reads TGTGCCAGCAGTTACCGGGACCCTGAGCAGTTCTTC.

The chain has TRBV6-1 and TRBJ1-1, with TRBD1 as a possible D gene (6 bases). Trimming removed 1 base from V and 0 bases from J, with 12 bases in between. CDR3 length: 16 amino acids. From germline, CDR1 is MNHNS and CDR2 SASEGT. The CDR3 DNA follows: TGTGCCAGCAGTGAAGGATACAGGGTCCTGAACACTGAAGCTTTCTTT. This encodes CASSEGYRVLNTEAFF.

The chain employs TRBV12-3 or TRBV12-4 and TRBJ1-1; D is undetermined. The CDR3 covers 13 residues. V lost 1 base and J 5 bases, leaving 8 bases between the germline ends. Here the CDR3 DNA reads TGTGCCAGCAGTTTAGAAGGGTTAACTGAAGCTTTCTTT. This encodes CASSLEGLTEAFF.

The sample holds a few counts of this clonotype. The junction shows a germline mismatch at one end, possibly a read error. The chain recombines TRBV20-1 with TRBJ1-3; no definite D call. CDR1 and CDR2 from the germline V gene are DFQATT and SNEGSKA (reference sequence). The CDR3 runs 15 residues. The CDR3 DNA reads TGCAGTGCTAGAGATCCCCTATACTCTGGAAGCACCATATATTTT. Translating it yields CSARDPLYSGSTIYF.

V is TRBV6-5 and J is TRBJ2-5; 7 bases line up with TRBD1. Germline V gene sequence: CDR1 MNHEY, CDR2 SVGAGI. The length of the CDR3 is 18 residues. Germline trimming cut 4 bases from V and 3 bases from J; bases unmatched to any gene: 17. CDR3 in DNA: TGTGCCAGCAGTTCCTTCAGAGAAAAGGGGGCCAGGGAAGAGACCCAGTACTTC. Protein: CASSSFREKGAREETQYF.